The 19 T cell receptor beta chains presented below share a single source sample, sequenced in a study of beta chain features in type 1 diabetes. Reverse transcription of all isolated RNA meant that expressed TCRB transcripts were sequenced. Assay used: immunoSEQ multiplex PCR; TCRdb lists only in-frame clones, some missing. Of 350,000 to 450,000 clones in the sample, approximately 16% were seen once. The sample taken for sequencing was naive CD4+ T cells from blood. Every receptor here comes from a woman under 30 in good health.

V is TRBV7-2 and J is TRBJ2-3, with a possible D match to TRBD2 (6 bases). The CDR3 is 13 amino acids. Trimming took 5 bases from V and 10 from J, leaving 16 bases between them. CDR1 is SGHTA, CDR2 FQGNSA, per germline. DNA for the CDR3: TGTGCCAGCAGCATCGTGAGCGGGCCAGCGCAGTATTTT. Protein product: CASSIVSGPAQYF.

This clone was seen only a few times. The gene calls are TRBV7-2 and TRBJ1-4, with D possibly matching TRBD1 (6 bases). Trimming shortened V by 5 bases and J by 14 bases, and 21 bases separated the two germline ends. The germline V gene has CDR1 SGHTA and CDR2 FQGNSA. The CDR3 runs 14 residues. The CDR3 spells CASSPSGRGEGLFF. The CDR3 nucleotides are TGTGCCAGCAGCCCCTCCGGGAGGGGGGAGGGTCTGTTTTTT.

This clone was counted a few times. CDR3 in amino acids: CAWNKGQGRSYGYTF. The CDR3 DNA is TGTGCCTGGAACAAGGGACAGGGGCGTTCCTATGGCTACACCTTC. The chain has TRBV30 and TRBJ1-2; 10 bases are a match to TRBD1. The CDR3 length is 15 residues. Per the germline V gene, CDR1 is GTSNPN and CDR2 is SVGIG (reference sequence). The V gene end was trimmed by 4 bases and the J gene end by 4 bases; junction bases not matched to a gene: 9.

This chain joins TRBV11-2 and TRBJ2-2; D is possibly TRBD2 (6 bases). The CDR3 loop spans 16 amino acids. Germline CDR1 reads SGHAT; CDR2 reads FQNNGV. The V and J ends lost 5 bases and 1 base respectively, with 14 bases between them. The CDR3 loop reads CASSRLGGRNTGELFF. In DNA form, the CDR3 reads TGTGCCAGCAGCCGATTGGGAGGAAGGAACACCGGGGAGCTGTTTTTT.

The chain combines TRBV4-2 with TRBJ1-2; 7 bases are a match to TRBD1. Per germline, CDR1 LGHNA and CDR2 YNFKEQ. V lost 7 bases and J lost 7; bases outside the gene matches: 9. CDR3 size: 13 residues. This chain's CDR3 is CASNGDRVGGYTF. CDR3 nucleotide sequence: TGTGCCAGCAACGGAGACAGGGTCGGTGGCTACACCTTC.

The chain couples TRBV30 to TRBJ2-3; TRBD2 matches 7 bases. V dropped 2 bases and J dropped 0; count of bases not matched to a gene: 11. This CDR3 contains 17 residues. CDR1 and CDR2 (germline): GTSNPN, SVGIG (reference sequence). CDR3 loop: CAWSPSRTSASTDTQYF. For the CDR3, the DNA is TGTGCCTGGAGTCCCTCCAGGACTAGTGCTAGCACAGATACGCAGTATTTT.

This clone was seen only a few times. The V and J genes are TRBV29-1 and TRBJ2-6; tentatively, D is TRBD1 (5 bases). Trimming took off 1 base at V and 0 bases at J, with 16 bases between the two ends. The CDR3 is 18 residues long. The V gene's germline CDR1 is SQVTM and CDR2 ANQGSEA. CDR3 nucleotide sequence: TGCAGCGTTGAAGGGTCTAGGCAGGGCGGCTCTGGGGCCAACGTCCTGACTTTC. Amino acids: CSVEGSRQGGSGANVLTF.

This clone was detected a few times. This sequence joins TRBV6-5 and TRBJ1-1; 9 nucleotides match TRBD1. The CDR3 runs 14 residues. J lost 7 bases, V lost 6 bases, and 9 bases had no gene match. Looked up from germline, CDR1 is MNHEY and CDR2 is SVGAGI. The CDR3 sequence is CASRSQGARGEAFF. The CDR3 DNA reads TGTGCCAGCAGGTCACAGGGGGCTAGGGGTGAAGCTTTCTTT.

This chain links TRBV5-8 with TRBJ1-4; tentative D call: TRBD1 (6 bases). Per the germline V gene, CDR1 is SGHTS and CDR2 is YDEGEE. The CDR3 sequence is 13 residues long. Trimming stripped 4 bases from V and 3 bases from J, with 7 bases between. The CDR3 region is CASSGGPNEKLFF. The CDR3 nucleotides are TGTGCCAGCAGCGGGGGCCCTAATGAAAAACTGTTTTTT.

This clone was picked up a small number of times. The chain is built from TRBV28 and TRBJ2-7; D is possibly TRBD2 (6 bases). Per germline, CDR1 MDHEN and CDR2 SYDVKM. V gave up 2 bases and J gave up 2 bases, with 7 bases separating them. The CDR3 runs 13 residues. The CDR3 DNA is TGTGCCAGCAGTTTACGACTAGCCTACGAGCAGTACTTC. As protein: CASSLRLAYEQYF.

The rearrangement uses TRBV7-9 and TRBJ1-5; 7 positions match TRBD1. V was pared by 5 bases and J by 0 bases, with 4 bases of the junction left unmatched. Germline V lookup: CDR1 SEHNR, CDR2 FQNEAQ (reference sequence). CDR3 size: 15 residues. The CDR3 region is CASSMTGNSNQPQHF. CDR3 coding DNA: TGTGCCAGCAGCATGACAGGGAATAGCAATCAGCCCCAGCATTTT.

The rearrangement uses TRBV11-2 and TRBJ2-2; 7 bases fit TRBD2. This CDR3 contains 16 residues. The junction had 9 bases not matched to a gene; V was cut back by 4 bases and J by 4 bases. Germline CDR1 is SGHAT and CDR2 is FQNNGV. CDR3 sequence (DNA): TGTGCCAGCAGCTATTCCGGGACTATAGTCACCGGGGAGCTGTTTTTT. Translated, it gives CASSYSGTIVTGELFF.

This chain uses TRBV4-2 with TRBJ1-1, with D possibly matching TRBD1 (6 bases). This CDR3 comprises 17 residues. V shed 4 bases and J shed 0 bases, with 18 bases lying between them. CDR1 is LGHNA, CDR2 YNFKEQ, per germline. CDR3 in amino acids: CASSRGRGSSMNTEAFF. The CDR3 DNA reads TGTGCCAGCAGCCGGGGGAGGGGGTCATCCATGAACACTGAAGCTTTCTTT.

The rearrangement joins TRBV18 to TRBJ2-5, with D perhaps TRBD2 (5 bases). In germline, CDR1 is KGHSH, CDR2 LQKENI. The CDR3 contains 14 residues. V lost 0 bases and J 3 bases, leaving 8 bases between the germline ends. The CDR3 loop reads CASSPPGVKETQYF. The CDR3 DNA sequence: TGTGCCAGCTCACCACCGGGAGTTAAAGAGACCCAGTACTTC.

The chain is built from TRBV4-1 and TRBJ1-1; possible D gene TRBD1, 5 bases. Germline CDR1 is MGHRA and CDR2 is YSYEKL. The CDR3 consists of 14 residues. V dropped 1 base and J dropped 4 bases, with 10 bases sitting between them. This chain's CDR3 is CASSQVTGVTEAFF. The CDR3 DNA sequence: TGCGCCAGCAGCCAAGTAACAGGAGTCACTGAAGCTTTCTTT.

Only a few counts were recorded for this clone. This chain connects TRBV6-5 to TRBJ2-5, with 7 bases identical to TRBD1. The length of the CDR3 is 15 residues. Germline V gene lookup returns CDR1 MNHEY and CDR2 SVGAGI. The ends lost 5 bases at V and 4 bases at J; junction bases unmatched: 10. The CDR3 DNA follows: TGTGCCAGCAGTCGGGACAGAGGGGCCCCAGAGACCCAGTACTTC. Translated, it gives CASSRDRGAPETQYF.

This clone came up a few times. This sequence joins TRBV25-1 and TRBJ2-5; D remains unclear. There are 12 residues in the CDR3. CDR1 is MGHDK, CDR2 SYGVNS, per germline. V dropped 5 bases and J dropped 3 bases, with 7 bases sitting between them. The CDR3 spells CASSKSKETQYF. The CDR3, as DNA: TGTGCCAGCAGTAAATCTAAAGAGACCCAGTACTTC.

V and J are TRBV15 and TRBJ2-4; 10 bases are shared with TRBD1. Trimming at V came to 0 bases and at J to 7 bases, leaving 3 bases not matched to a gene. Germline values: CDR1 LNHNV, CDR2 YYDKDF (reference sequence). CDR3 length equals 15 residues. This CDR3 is CATSRDLGQGNIQYF. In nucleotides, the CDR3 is TGTGCCACCAGCAGAGATTTGGGACAGGGGAACATTCAGTACTTC.

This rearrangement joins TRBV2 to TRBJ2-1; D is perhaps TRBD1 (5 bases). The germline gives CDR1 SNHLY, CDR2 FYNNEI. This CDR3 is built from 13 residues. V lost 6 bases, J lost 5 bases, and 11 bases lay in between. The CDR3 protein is CASRSRENNEQFF. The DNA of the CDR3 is TGTGCCAGCAGGAGCAGGGAAAACAATGAGCAGTTCTTC.